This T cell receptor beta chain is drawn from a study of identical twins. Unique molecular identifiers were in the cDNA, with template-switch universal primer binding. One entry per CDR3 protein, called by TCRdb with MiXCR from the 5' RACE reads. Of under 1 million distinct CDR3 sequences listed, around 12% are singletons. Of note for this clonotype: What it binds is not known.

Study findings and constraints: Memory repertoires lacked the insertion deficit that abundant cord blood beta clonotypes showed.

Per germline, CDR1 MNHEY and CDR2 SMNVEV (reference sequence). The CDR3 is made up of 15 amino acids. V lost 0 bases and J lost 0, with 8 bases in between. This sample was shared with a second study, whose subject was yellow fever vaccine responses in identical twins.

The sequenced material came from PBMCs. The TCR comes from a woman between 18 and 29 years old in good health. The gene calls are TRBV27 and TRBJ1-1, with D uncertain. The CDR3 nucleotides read TGTGCCAGCAGTTTATCACGGAATATGAACACTGAAGCTTTCTTT. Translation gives CASSLSRNMNTEAFF.